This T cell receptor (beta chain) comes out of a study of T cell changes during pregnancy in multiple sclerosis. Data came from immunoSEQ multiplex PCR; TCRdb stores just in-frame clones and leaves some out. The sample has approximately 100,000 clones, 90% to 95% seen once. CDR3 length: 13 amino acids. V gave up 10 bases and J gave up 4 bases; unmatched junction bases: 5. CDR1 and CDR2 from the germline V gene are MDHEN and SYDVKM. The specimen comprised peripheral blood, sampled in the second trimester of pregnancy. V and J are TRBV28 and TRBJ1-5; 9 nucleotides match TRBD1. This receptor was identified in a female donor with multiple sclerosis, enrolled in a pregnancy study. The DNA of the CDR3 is TGTGCCACCCCCGGGACAGGGAATCAGCCCCAGCATTTT. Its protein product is CATPGTGNQPQHF.